The sequence of this T cell receptor (beta chain) was determined in a study of control samples from healthy donors and cancer patients. Trimming took 3 bases from V and 1 from J; bases not matched to a gene: 10. The CDR3 length is 18 residues. This clone appeared once. Only in-frame clones appear in the TCRdb table, and some are missing; sequencing was by immunoSEQ multiplex PCR. The sample gives 130,000 or so clones, less than 95% of which show up once; 5.5% to 9% is in the top ten. The chain links TRBV23-1 to TRBJ2-3; TRBD1 matches at 10 bases. TRBV23-1 is an open reading frame, and its role is uncertain. The sequence derives from a man aged 18 to 29 in good health. The sample was blood. The DNA of the CDR3 is TGCGCCAGCAGTCACCCCCTAGGGACAGGGGTTGGCACAGATACGCAGTATTTT. Protein sequence: CASSHPLGTGVGTDTQYF.